A selection of T cell receptor beta chains follows, all from one sample in a study of CD8 T cells in ankylosing spondylitis. TCRdb fed the 5' RACE reads into MiXCR, producing one record per CDR3 protein. Among some 270,000 distinct CDR3 sequences, roughly 18% were seen once, and the ten largest hold roughly a third. Sample: blood, either unsorted or a sorted T cell fraction (not recorded which). The receptor source for this set is a male donor with ankylosing spondylitis or in good health (not recorded which). Both conserved end residues are part of each CDR3. D genes are given only for firm matches. Some rows mark clone size as missing; the rest say once, few, many or name a class of expanded clone.

>once|TRBD2|TRBV11-2|TRBJ2-2
TGTGCCAGCAGCTTATGGGGACTAGCGGGATCCCCCGGGGAGCTGTTTTTT
CASSLWGLAGSPGELFF
>-|-|TRBV4-2|TRBJ2-7
TGTGCCAGCGGCCGCCGGCTCCTCTCCTACGAGCAGTACTTC
CASGRRLLSYEQYF
>-|TRBD2|TRBV4-3|TRBJ2-1
TGCGCCAGCAGCCAAGATGGACTAGCGGAGTACAATGAGCAGTTCTTC
CASSQDGLAEYNEQFF
>-|-|TRBV7-9|TRBJ2-1
TGTGCCAGCAGCTTAACTTCCGGGAGCAATGAGCAGTTCTTC
CASSLTSGSNEQFF
>few|-|TRBV7-9|TRBJ2-2
TGTGCCAGCAGTCCGGCAGCGAACACCGGGGAGCTGTTTTTT
CASSPAANTGELFF
>-|-|TRBV19|TRBJ1-1
TGTGCCAGTGACCTAGGGGGAGGAGCTTTCTTT
CASDLGGGAFF
>few|TRBD1|TRBV27|TRBJ2-7
TGTGCCAGCAGTTTATCCGGGACAGCGCACGAGCAGTACTTC
CASSLSGTAHEQYF
>-|-|TRBV3-1|TRBJ2-7
TGTGCCAGCAGTCACCTTCGAGAGGGAGTGGGGTCCTACGAGCAGTACTTC
CASSHLREGVGSYEQYF
>many|TRBD2|TRBV5-1|TRBJ2-7
TGCGCCAGCAGCTTGGGGGCTAGCGGGACCTACGAGCAGTACTTC
CASSLGASGTYEQYF
>-|-|TRBV7-9|TRBJ2-1
TGTGCCAGCAGCATAGCCGGAGGGGGTCGGTTCTTC
CASSIAGGGRFF
>-|-|TRBV27|TRBJ2-7
TGTGCCAGCAGTTTTCTAACAGAGCTTCACGAGCAGTACTTC
CASSFLTELHEQYF
>few|-|TRBV15|TRBJ1-5
TGTGCCACCAGCACCACTCCCTATAGCAATCAGCCCCAGCATTTT
CATSTTPYSNQPQHF
>many|-|TRBV6-5|TRBJ2-3
TGTGCCAGCAGTTACGGGCAGGCTCCAGATACGCAGTATTTT
CASSYGQAPDTQYF
>many|-|TRBV5-1|TRBJ2-3
TGCGCCAGCAGCCAGGAGGGGGATACGCAGTATTTT
CASSQEGDTQYF
>few|-|TRBV29-1|TRBJ2-2
TGCAGCGTTGAAGAGGGTGAGGCCGGGGAGCTGTTTTTT
CSVEEGEAGELFF
>-|-|TRBV18|TRBJ2-1
TGTGCCAGCTCACCGGTGGACTACAATGAGCAGTTCTTC
CASSPVDYNEQFF
>-|TRBD1|TRBV27|TRBJ1-4
TGTGCCAGCAGTTCAGCCTCAGGGGGAGGTGAAAAACTGTTTTTT
CASSSASGGGEKLFF
>few|TRBD2|TRBV7-2|TRBJ2-1
TGTGCCAGCAGCTTAGTGCTTGGACTAGCGGGAGGGAGCTCCTACAATGAGCAGTTCTTC
CASSLVLGLAGGSSYNEQFF
>-|TRBD2|TRBV4-3|TRBJ2-3
TGCGCCAGCAGCCAAGGGAGACTAGCGGGAGATACGCAGTATTTT
CASSQGRLAGDTQYF